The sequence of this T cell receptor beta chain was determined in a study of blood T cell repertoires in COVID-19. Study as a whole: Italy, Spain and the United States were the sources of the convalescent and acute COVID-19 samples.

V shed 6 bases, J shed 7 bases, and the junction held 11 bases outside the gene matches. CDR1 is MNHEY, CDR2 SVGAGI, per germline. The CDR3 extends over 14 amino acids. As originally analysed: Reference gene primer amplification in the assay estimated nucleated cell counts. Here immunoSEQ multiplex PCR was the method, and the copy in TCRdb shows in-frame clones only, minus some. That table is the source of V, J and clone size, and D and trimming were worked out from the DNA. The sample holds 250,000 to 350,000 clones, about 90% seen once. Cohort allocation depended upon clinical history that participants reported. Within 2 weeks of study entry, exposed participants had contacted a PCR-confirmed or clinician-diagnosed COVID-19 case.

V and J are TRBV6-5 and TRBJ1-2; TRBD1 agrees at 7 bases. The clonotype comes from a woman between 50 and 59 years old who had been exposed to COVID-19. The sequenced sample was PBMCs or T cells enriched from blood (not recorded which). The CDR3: CASRYRGPPGGYTF. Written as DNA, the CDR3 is TGTGCCAGCAGGTACAGGGGCCCGCCCGGTGGCTACACCTTC.